Presented here are 9 T cell receptor beta chains from one specimen sequenced in a study of T cells after yellow fever vaccination. Each CDR3 protein is one row after TCRdb ran MiXCR on the 5' RACE reads. The profile shows roughly 340,000 distinct CDR3 sequences, 3% to 4.5% of them singletons. Sequencing used PBMCs, obtained 5 days after the yellow fever booster vaccination. The receptors were sampled from a man between 18 and 35 years old who received the YFV17D yellow fever vaccine.

V is TRBV7-6 and J is TRBJ2-1; 16 bases align to TRBD2. Germline CDR1 and CDR2: SGHVS and FNYEAQ. This CDR3 is built from 16 residues. V lost 3 bases and J lost 8; bases outside the gene matches: 4. CDR3 nucleotide sequence: TGTGCCAGCAGCTTGGGACTAGCGGGGGGGCGTGATGAGCAGTTCTTC. This sequence encodes CASSLGLAGGRDEQFF.

This clonotype was detected ten times or more. The chain has TRBV11-2 and TRBJ2-1; D assignment may be TRBD1 or TRBD2 (5 bases each). Germline V gene data show CDR1 as SGHAT and CDR2 as FQNNGV. V lost 5 bases and J 4 bases, leaving 18 bases between the germline ends. CDR3 size: 16 residues. CDR3 residues: CASSPGTSGTYNEQFF. The CDR3 DNA reads as TGTGCCAGCAGCCCAGGGACGTCAGGCACGTACAATGAGCAGTTCTTC.

This clonotype was counted between two and nine times. The rearrangement uses TRBV7-3 and TRBJ2-3; D is ambiguous. V shed 2 bases and J shed 2 bases, with 8 bases lying between them. In germline, CDR1 is SGHTA, CDR2 FQGTGA. This CDR3 spans 14 amino acids. The chain's CDR3 is CASSLDKNTDTQYF. CDR3 sequence (DNA): TGTGCCAGCAGCTTAGATAAGAACACAGATACGCAGTATTTT.

This clonotype appeared many times. The chain couples TRBV4-3 to TRBJ1-2; D not certain. Trimming stripped 5 bases from V and 7 bases from J, with 14 bases between. CDR1 and CDR2 (germline): LGHNA, YSLEER. This CDR3 has 13 residues. The CDR3 sequence is CASSSRAKGGYTF. Written as DNA, the CDR3 is TGCGCCAGCAGCTCCCGGGCCAAGGGTGGCTACACCTTC.

This chain links TRBV7-2 with TRBJ1-2; D is possibly TRBD1 (5 bases). This CDR3 is 15 amino acids long. CDR1 and CDR2 (germline): SGHTA, FQGNSA. With 5 bases removed from V and 2 bases from J, the gap between germline ends came to 15 bases. CDR3 nucleotide sequence: TGTGCCAGCAGCCCTATCGGGGGTGAAAACTATGGCTACACCTTC. Protein: CASSPIGGENYGYTF.

Here the CDR3 DNA reads TGTGCCAGCAGTTACCAGGGGTCCGGGGTCACTGAAGCTTTCTTT. Translating gives CASSYQGSGVTEAFF. The chain links TRBV6-2 or TRBV6-3 to TRBJ1-1; weak D call: TRBD1 (6 bases). Trimming took off 2 bases at V and 4 bases at J, with 14 bases between the two ends. The CDR3 is 15 amino acids. CDR1 and CDR2 (germline): MNHEY, SVGEGT.

This clonotype was counted many times. The chain combines TRBV5-4 with TRBJ2-3; D may be TRBD2 (5 bases). The germline gives CDR1 SGHNT, CDR2 YYREEE (reference sequence). Trimming removed 2 bases at V and 6 bases at J, with 10 bases between. The CDR3 is 13 residues long. The CDR3 bases are TGTGCCAGCAGCTTCGACTCGGGGGATACGCAGTATTTT. Amino acids: CASSFDSGDTQYF.

This clonotype appeared many times. The gene calls are TRBV4-3 and TRBJ1-2; D might be TRBD1 (5 bases). CDR1 is LGHNA, CDR2 YSLEER, per germline. The V end was cut by 3 bases, the J end by 2 bases, with 10 bases between. The CDR3 has 14 amino acids. CDR3 amino acids: CASSHQGTNYGYTF. The CDR3 bases are TGCGCCAGCAGCCATCAGGGAACCAACTATGGCTACACCTTC.

This clonotype was seen more than once but under ten times. The rearrangement links TRBV5-1 to TRBJ2-7; 11 bases are a match to TRBD1. J was trimmed by 4 bases and V by 4 bases; bases with no gene match: 4. Germline V gene data show CDR1 as SGHRS and CDR2 as YFSETQ. The CDR3 covers 14 residues. CDR3 DNA: TGCGCCAGCAGCGGGACAGGGGGAATGTACGAGCAGTACTTC. This gives the protein CASSGTGGMYEQYF.